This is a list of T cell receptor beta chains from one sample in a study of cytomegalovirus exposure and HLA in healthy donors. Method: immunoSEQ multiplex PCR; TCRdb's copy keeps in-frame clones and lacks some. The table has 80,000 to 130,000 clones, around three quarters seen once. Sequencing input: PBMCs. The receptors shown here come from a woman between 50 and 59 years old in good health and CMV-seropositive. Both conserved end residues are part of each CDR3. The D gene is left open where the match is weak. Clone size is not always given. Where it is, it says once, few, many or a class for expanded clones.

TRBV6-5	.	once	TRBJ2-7	CASRERGPYEQYF	TGTGCCAGCAGAGAAAGGGGCCCCTACGAGCAGTACTTC
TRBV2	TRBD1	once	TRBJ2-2	CASTMGTGTITGELFF	TGTGCCAGCACCATGGGGACAGGGACAATCACCGGGGAGCTGTTTTTT
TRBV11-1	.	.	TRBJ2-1	CASSLASHPAAGNNEQFF	TGTGCCAGCAGCTTAGCGAGTCACCCCGCGGCGGGGAACAATGAGCAGTTCTTC
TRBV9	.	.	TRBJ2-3	CASSVSVSSRDTQYF	TGTGCCAGCAGCGTAAGCGTCTCGAGTCGTGATACGCAGTATTTT
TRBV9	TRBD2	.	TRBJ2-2	CASMGSSTPGGTGELFF	TGTGCCAGCATGGGGTCTAGTACCCCGGGAGGCACCGGGGAGCTGTTTTTT
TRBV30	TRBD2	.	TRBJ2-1	CAWSGLAGSNEQFF	TGTGCCTGGAGCGGACTAGCGGGGTCCAATGAGCAGTTCTTC
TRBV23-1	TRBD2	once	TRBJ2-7	CASRGLVYEQYF	TGCGCCAGCAGGGGACTAGTCTACGAGCAGTACTTC
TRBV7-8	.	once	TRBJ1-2	CASSPDKYYGYTF	TGTGCCAGCAGTCCCGACAAATACTATGGCTACACCTTC
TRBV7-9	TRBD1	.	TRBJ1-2	CSSSKTGTGYGYTF	TGTTCCAGCAGCAAGACCGGGACAGGGTATGGCTACACCTTC
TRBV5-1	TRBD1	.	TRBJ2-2	CASRGTGANTGELFF	TGCGCCAGCAGGGGGACAGGGGCGAACACCGGGGAGCTGTTTTTT
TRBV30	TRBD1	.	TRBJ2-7	CAWSVGTGEYEQYF	TGTGCCTGGAGTGTCGGGACAGGGGAATACGAGCAGTACTTC
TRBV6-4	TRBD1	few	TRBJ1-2	CASSPGGQPYGYTF	TGTGCCAGCAGTCCCGGGGGACAGCCCTATGGCTACACCTTC
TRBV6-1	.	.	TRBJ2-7	CASTPTAYEQYF	TGTGCCAGCACTCCAACGGCCTACGAGCAGTACTTC
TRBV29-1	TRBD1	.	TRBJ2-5	CSVDRGQVREETQYF	TGCAGCGTTGACCGTGGACAGGTGAGAGAAGAGACCCAGTACTTC
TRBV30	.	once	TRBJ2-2	CAWSVRSGELFF	TGTGCCTGGAGTGTAAGGAGCGGGGAGCTGTTTTTT
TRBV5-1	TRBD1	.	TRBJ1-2	CASSPGTGGAGDGYTF	TGCGCCAGCAGCCCCGGGACAGGGGGCGCGGGGGATGGCTACACCTTC
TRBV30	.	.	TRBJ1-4	CAWSPPLGEAFEKLFF	TGTGCCTGGAGTCCCCCCCTCGGGGAGGCGTTTGAAAAACTGTTTTTT
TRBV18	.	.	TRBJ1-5	CASSPGLGSATQHF	TGTGCCAGCTCACCAGGGCTCGGCTCGGCGACCCAGCATTTT
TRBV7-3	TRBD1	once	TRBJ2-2	CASSFTRGRRAGELFF	TGTGCCAGTAGCTTTACAAGGGGGCGCCGGGCCGGGGAGCTGTTTTTT
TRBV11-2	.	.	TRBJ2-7	CASSLEGGRRGRQYF	TGTGCCAGCAGCTTAGAAGGCGGGAGACGGGGGCGGCAGTACTTC
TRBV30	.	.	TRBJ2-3	CAWSSSTDTQYF	TGTGCCTGGAGTTCGAGCACAGATACGCAGTATTTT
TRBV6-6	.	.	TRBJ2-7	CASSLLTGNYEQYF	TGTGCCAGCAGTCTCCTCACTGGTAACTACGAGCAGTACTTC
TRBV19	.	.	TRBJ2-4	CASSISNIQYF	TGTGCCAGTAGTATAAGCAACATTCAGTACTTC
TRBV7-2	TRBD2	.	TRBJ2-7	CASSTSGAYEQYF	TGTGCCAGCAGCACTAGCGGGGCCTACGAGCAGTACTTC
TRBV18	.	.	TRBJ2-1	CASSSRSGEQFF	TGTGCCAGCTCGAGCCGCTCGGGTGAGCAGTTCTTC
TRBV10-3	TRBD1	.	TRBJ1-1	CAGRQGARTEAFF	TGTGCCGGCAGGCAGGGGGCGAGGACTGAAGCTTTCTTT
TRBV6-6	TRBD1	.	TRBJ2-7	CASRLQPTGESYEQYF	TGTGCCAGCAGACTACAACCGACAGGGGAGTCCTACGAGCAGTACTTC
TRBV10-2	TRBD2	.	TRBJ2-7	CASSLAGRSYEQYF	TGCGCCAGCAGTCTAGCGGGGCGCTCCTACGAGCAGTACTTC
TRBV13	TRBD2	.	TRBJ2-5	CASSRTSVETQYF	TGTGCCAGCAGCCGAACTAGCGTAGAGACCCAGTACTTC
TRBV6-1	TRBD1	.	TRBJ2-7	CASSAIRDSSPYEQYF	TGTGCCAGCAGTGCGATACGGGACAGTAGCCCCTACGAGCAGTACTTC
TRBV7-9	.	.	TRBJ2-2	CASSLVVMELFF	TGTGCCAGCAGCTTAGTTGTTATGGAGCTGTTTTTT
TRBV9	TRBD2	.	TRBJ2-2	CASSVGLAGVVGELFF	TGTGCCAGCAGCGTAGGGCTAGCGGGAGTGGTCGGGGAGCTGTTTTTT
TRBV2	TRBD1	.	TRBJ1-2	CASSEKGQGALYGYTF	TGTGCCAGCAGTGAGAAGGGGCAGGGGGCTCTCTATGGCTACACCTTC
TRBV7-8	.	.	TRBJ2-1	CASREGGLYNEQFF	TGTGCCAGCAGGGAGGGGGGGCTCTACAATGAGCAGTTCTTC
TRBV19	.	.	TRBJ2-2	CASSMVADSNTGELFF	TGTGCCAGTAGTATGGTAGCGGATTCGAACACCGGGGAGCTGTTTTTT
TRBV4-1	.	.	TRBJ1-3	CASSPYRALSGNTIYF	TGCGCCAGCAGCCCTTACAGAGCACTCTCTGGAAACACCATATATTTT
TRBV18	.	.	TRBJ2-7	CASSPPDSRSLSLQYF	TGTGCCAGCTCACCACCGGACAGCCGGTCCCTAAGTCTGCAGTACTTC
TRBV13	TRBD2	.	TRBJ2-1	CASSLGLGGGNEQFF	TGTGCCAGCAGCTTAGGGCTGGGGGGGGGCAATGAGCAGTTCTTC
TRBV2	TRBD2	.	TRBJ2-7	CASSSLLAGSDEQYF	TGTGCCAGCAGTAGCCTACTAGCGGGGTCGGACGAGCAGTACTTC
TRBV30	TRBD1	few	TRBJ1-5	CAWGRGGQGNQPQHF	TGTGCCTGGGGTAGAGGGGGACAGGGCAATCAGCCCCAGCATTTT
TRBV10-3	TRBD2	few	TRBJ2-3	CAISEGASGDIYTQYF	TGTGCCATCAGTGAGGGCGCTAGCGGGGATATCTATACGCAGTATTTT
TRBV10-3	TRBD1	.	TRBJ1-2	CAISEDRGQAGVTYGYTF	TGTGCCATCAGTGAAGACAGGGGACAAGCCGGAGTTACCTATGGCTACACCTTC
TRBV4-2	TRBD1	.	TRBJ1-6	CASSWVQGAGSPLHF	TGTGCCAGCAGCTGGGTACAGGGGGCGGGTTCACCCCTCCACTTT
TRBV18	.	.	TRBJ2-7	CASSHTRKGYEQYF	TGTGCCAGCTCACACACTAGGAAAGGCTACGAGCAGTACTTC
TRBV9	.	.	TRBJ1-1	CASSAQNTEAFF	TGTGCCAGCAGCGCCCAGAACACTGAAGCTTTCTTT
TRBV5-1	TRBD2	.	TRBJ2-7	CASSLRTSGAREQYF	TGCGCCAGCAGCTTGAGGACTAGCGGGGCACGCGAGCAGTACTTC
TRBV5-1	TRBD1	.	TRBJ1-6	CASSSTGGGDNSPLHF	TGCGCCAGCAGCTCGACAGGGGGTGGTGATAATTCACCCCTCCACTTT
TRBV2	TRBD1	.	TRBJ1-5	CASSENRGSPQHF	TGTGCCAGCAGTGAAAACAGGGGGTCGCCCCAGCATTTT
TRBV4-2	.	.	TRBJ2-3	CASSLVEGAAPDTQYF	TGTGCCAGCAGCCTCGTAGAGGGCGCTGCTCCAGATACGCAGTATTTT